This T cell receptor beta chain was identified in a study of blood T cell repertoires in COVID-19. Across the whole study: Samples taken during acute and convalescent COVID-19 were collected in the United States, Italy and Spain. Sources were T cells, B-cell-depleted T cells, or PBMCs; the material itself was cDNA or gDNA.

This clone has ten or more counts. The V gene end was trimmed by 5 bases and the J gene end by 5 bases; junction bases not matched to a gene: 6. Germline assignment: CDR1 MNHEY and CDR2 SMNVEV (reference sequence). The length of the CDR3 is 14 residues. As handled by the study authors: Amplification of reference gene primers provided the estimated nucleated cell counts. Clones were read by immunoSEQ multiplex PCR, and TCRdb kept only the in-frame ones, dropping some. The V and J calls and clone size come from that table; D and trimming were worked out from the DNA. This sample carries 60,000 to 75,000 clones, around four fifths of them seen once, and the ten largest clones take around 6%.

Sample: peripheral blood. The TCR comes from a woman aged 50 to 65 with active or convalescent COVID-19. The chain links TRBV27 to TRBJ2-1; 7 bases match TRBD1. CDR3 nucleotides: TGTGCCAGCAGTGAAAGGGGGCCCCACAATGAGCAGTTCTTC. Translating gives CASSERGPHNEQFF.